This entry lists 22 T cell receptor beta chains sequenced from one sample in a study of CD8 T cells in ankylosing spondylitis. One entry per CDR3 protein results from TCRdb running MiXCR on the 5' RACE reads. Of approximately 250,000 distinct CDR3 sequences detected, 30% to 40% appear once; the ten largest clones hold approximately 4.6%. Material: blood, either unsorted or a sorted T cell fraction (not recorded which). These receptors were collected from a male donor with ankylosing spondylitis or in good health (not recorded which).

This clonotype showed up just a few times. J is TRBJ2-1 and V is TRBV6-1, with D possibly being TRBD2 (5 bases). Deletions cut 7 bases from V and 7 bases from J, with 20 bases between. CDR3 length equals 15 residues. CDR1 MNHNS and CDR2 SASEGT come from the germline V gene. CDR3 residues: CASTQGGSRVNEQFF. The CDR3 DNA sequence: TGTGCCAGCACCCAAGGAGGCAGCCGGGTGAATGAGCAGTTCTTC.

Details on this clonotype: One junction end disagrees with the germline gene, perhaps due to a read error. The chain is built from TRBV5-4 and TRBJ2-1; TRBD2 might be the D (5 bases). CDR3 length equals 11 residues. Germline V gene lookup returns CDR1 SGHNT and CDR2 YYREEE (reference sequence). The CDR3 sequence is CATSFGSREIF. The CDR3 DNA reads TGTGCCACCAGCTTTGGGTCAAGGGAGATCTTC.

The chain combines TRBV29-1 with TRBJ1-1, with 7 bases identical to TRBD1. The ends lost 6 bases at V and 1 base at J; junction bases unmatched: 11. CDR1 is SQVTM, CDR2 ANQGSEA, per germline. This CDR3 comprises 15 residues. For the CDR3, the DNA is TGCAGCGTCCAACAGGGGAGAAGGAGGAACACTGAAGCTTTCTTT. Translating gives CSVQQGRRRNTEAFF. The full variable domain, its missing parts supplied by reference TRBV29-1 and TRBJ1-1, is SAVISQKPSRDICQRGTSLTIQCQVDSQVTMMFWYRQQPGQSLTLIATANQGSEATYESGFVIDKFPISRPNLTFSTLTVSNMSPEDSSIYLCSVQQGRRRNTEAFFGQGTRLTVV.

CDR3 in DNA: TGTGCCAGCAGCTTGTCAGGGTTAGATGAGCAGTTCTTC. The encoded protein is CASSLSGLDEQFF. V gene TRBV5-6 combines with J gene TRBJ2-1, with D possibly being TRBD1 (5 bases). The CDR3 runs 13 residues. The germline V and J ends were trimmed by 1 base and 8 bases, with 10 bases remaining between them. Germline-derived CDR1 and CDR2 are SGHDT and YYEEEE.

This clonotype has a handful of counts. This chain uses TRBV10-3 with TRBJ2-3; 9 positions match TRBD1. This CDR3 has 16 amino acids. J lost 1 base, V lost 6 bases, and 8 bases had no gene match. Germline lookup yields CDR1 ENHRY and CDR2 SYGVKD. In nucleotides, the CDR3 is TGTGCCATCAGGACTCTGGGGGACAGGGGCACAGATACGCAGTATTTT. This codes for CAIRTLGDRGTDTQYF.

The table lists this clonotype with many counts. This chain connects TRBV6-4 to TRBJ2-3; 10 nucleotides agree with TRBD2. V gave up 0 bases and J gave up 5 bases; unmatched junction bases: 2. From germline, CDR1 is MRHNA and CDR2 SNTAGT. The CDR3 runs to 15 residues. The CDR3 DNA follows: TGTGCCAGCAGTGACTCGAGGACTAGCGGAGATACGCAGTATTTT. Its protein product is CASSDSRTSGDTQYF.

This clonotype was seen a single time. A much larger clone is a single base away; this may be a read error. The chain carries TRBV6-1 and TRBJ2-1; 12 bases line up with TRBD2. The germline gives CDR1 MNHNS, CDR2 SASEGT. The CDR3 contains 15 residues. The CDR3 sequence is CASSLTSGGYNEQLF. CDR3 sequence (DNA): TGTGCCAGCAGCCTGACTAGCGGGGGTTACAATGAGCAGTTGTTC.

CDR3 region: CAWRDTGFGNTEAFF. The CDR3 DNA sequence: TGTGCCTGGAGAGATACAGGGTTTGGGAACACTGAAGCTTTCTTT. The V and J genes are TRBV30 and TRBJ1-1, with D perhaps matching TRBD1 (6 bases). From germline, CDR1 is GTSNPN and CDR2 SVGIG (reference sequence). Trimming shortened V by 3 bases and J by 1 base, and 15 bases separated the two germline ends. This CDR3 has 15 residues.

This clonotype was counted only a few times. V gene TRBV5-5 combines with J gene TRBJ1-2, with TRBD1 identical over 10 bases. V shed 4 bases, J shed 6 bases, and the junction held 3 bases outside the gene matches. Per germline, CDR1 SGHKS and CDR2 YYEKEE (reference sequence). This CDR3 comprises 13 residues. The CDR3 bases are TGTGCCAGCAGCGACGGACAGGGGGATGGCTACACCTTC. Protein: CASSDGQGDGYTF.

This clonotype was observed a handful of times. The V gene is TRBV5-6, the J gene TRBJ1-1; a possible D gene is TRBD1 (5 bases). V was cut by 0 bases and J by 6 bases, with 9 bases left in between. The CDR3 has 13 residues. Germline V lookup: CDR1 SGHDT, CDR2 YYEEEE. The CDR3 coding sequence is TGTGCCAGCAGCTTGGGGGGCCGCGCTGAAGCTTTCTTT. Its protein product is CASSLGGRAEAFF.

The V and J genes are TRBV5-1 and TRBJ1-1; no clear D gene. Germline CDR1 is SGHRS and CDR2 is YFSETQ. Trimming pared 5 bases from V and 2 bases from J, leaving 13 bases between. The CDR3 covers 14 residues. The CDR3 DNA reads TGCGCCAGCAGATCCCCGGAAACAAACACTGAAGCTTTCTTT. This sequence encodes CASRSPETNTEAFF.

The rearrangement links TRBV10-3 to TRBJ2-3; D is perhaps TRBD1 or TRBD2 (5 bases each). Trimming took 5 bases from V and 3 from J, leaving 15 bases between them. The CDR3 runs 15 residues. CDR1 and CDR2 from the germline V gene are ENHRY and SYGVKD. DNA for the CDR3: TGTGCCATCAGTCACGAGGGGTTGTTGACAGATACGCAGTATTTT. It translates to CAISHEGLLTDTQYF.

V usage is TRBV10-3 and J usage is TRBJ2-5; perhaps TRBD1 as D (7 bases). Per germline, CDR1 ENHRY and CDR2 SYGVKD. With 3 bases removed from V and 0 bases from J, the gap between germline ends came to 11 bases. This CDR3 is built from 15 residues. The CDR3 sequence: CAISDAGGHQETQYF. In nucleotides, the CDR3 is TGTGCCATCAGTGACGCAGGGGGGCACCAAGAGACCCAGTACTTC.

This clonotype was seen a few times. The V call is TRBV20-1, the J call TRBJ2-7; 10 nucleotides match TRBD1. Looked up from germline, CDR1 is DFQATT and CDR2 is SNEGSKA (reference sequence). This CDR3 is built from 13 residues. Trimming removed 4 bases from V and 4 bases from J; junction bases left unmatched: 4. CDR3 protein: CSAKWDRGYEQYF. CDR3 DNA: TGCAGTGCTAAGTGGGACAGGGGATACGAGCAGTACTTC.

The CDR3 region is CASSFAGQGGSGYTF. DNA of the CDR3: TGTGCCAGCAGCTTCGCCGGACAGGGCGGGAGTGGCTACACCTTC. This chain connects TRBV5-5 to TRBJ1-2; TRBD1 aligns across 8 bases. Trimming cost V 2 bases and J 7 bases; bases outside gene matches: 10. The CDR3 consists of 15 residues. Per the germline V gene, CDR1 is SGHKS and CDR2 is YYEKEE (reference sequence).

The chain couples TRBV28 to TRBJ2-1, with a possible D match to TRBD1 (6 bases). V lost 5 bases to trimming and J lost 0 bases, with 11 bases between them. The germline V gene encodes CDR1 MDHEN and CDR2 SYDVKM. This CDR3 contains 15 residues. CDR3: CASSPGHYSYNEQFF. CDR3 nucleotide sequence: TGTGCCAGCAGTCCGGGACATTACTCCTACAATGAGCAGTTCTTC. Variable domain in full (rest from reference TRBV28 and TRBJ2-1): DVKVTQSSRYLVKRTGEKVFLECVQDMDHENMFWYRQDPGLGLRLIYFSYDVKMKEKGDIPEGYSVSREKKERFSLILESASTNQTSMYLCASSPGHYSYNEQFFGPGTRLTVL.

This chain uses TRBV7-2 with TRBJ2-1; 7 nucleotides agree with TRBD2. This CDR3 contains 15 residues. The V and J ends lost 4 bases and 6 bases, in that order; junction bases with no gene match: 9. Germline V gene data show CDR1 as SGHTA and CDR2 as FQGNSA. CDR3: CASSSTAGQGNEQFF. The CDR3 DNA reads TGTGCCAGCAGCTCCACAGCGGGGCAGGGCAATGAGCAGTTCTTC.

This sequence joins TRBV10-3 and TRBJ2-3, with 12 positions matching TRBD2. V trimming: 10 bases; J trimming: 4 bases; junction bases outside the gene matches: 6. The CDR3 consists of 14 residues. Germline loops: CDR1 ENHRY, CDR2 SYGVKD. CDR3 nucleotides: TGTGCCACCTGGGCTAGCGGGGGGGCAGATACGCAGTATTTT. Protein product: CATWASGGADTQYF.

The rearrangement joins TRBV7-2 to TRBJ2-5, with a weak D call TRBD2 (7 bases). This CDR3 has 16 residues. Trimming shortened V by 0 bases and J by 5 bases, and 16 bases separated the two germline ends. Germline-derived CDR1 and CDR2 are SGHTA and FQGNSA. CDR3 residues: CASSLALAGAAETQYF. For the CDR3, the DNA is TGTGCCAGCAGCTTAGCGCTGGCGGGGGCGGCGGAGACCCAGTACTTC.

This chain joins TRBV5-4 and TRBJ1-1; 7 bases map to TRBD1. This CDR3 is built from 15 residues. With 4 bases clipped from V and 3 bases from J, the junction kept 9 bases outside the gene matches. Germline V gives CDR1 SGHNT, CDR2 YYREEE (reference sequence). CDR3 protein: CASSHQTGRYTEAFF. The CDR3 bases are TGTGCCAGCAGCCATCAGACAGGGAGATACACTGAAGCTTTCTTT.

Only a few counts were recorded for this clonotype. Germline and junction disagree at one end, which may indicate a read error. The chain has TRBV5-1 and TRBJ2-7, with 7 bases fitting TRBD2. This CDR3 spans 14 amino acids. The germline V gene encodes CDR1 SGHRS and CDR2 YFSETQ. As DNA, the CDR3 is TGTGCCAGCAGTTTAGCGGGTTTGAGCTACGAGCAGTACTTC. Translating it yields CASSLAGLSYEQYF.

The J gene is TRBJ2-2, the V gene TRBV20-1; D perhaps matches TRBD1 (5 bases). The CDR3 contains 15 residues. Germline lookup yields CDR1 DFQATT and CDR2 SNEGSKA (reference sequence). V dropped 3 bases and J dropped 3 bases, with 14 bases sitting between them. The CDR3 sequence: CSASPGRVDTGELFF. CDR3 coding DNA: TGCAGTGCTAGCCCGGGCAGGGTCGACACCGGGGAGCTGTTTTTT.